The present TCR beta chain was sequenced within a study of T cell clonality in common variable immunodeficiency. CDR3 size: 15 residues. CDR1 is LNHDA, CDR2 SQIVND, per germline (reference sequence). Losses at the gene ends were 8 bases for V and 3 bases for J; bases not matched to a gene: 9. This clone has ten or more counts. The observed sequence ends 3 residues before the CDR3 terminus, with the missing tail filled in from the germline J gene. Both groups were predominantly of Caucasian heritage. CVID and control samples used equivalent genomic DNA input. Measured with immunoSEQ multiplex PCR; TCRdb has only the in-frame clones, and not every one. The profile covers 30,000 to 40,000 clones, none occurring a single time.

The TCR was taken from a person aged 18 to 75 in good health. Sequencing used peripheral blood mononuclear cells. The gene calls are TRBV19 and TRBJ2-1; 8 bases agree with TRBD2. CDR3 DNA, as far as it was read: TGTGCCAGTGTTGGGCTAGCGGGTAACTACAATGAG. It encodes CASVGLAGNYNE. The whole CDR3 is CASVGLAGNYNEQFF.